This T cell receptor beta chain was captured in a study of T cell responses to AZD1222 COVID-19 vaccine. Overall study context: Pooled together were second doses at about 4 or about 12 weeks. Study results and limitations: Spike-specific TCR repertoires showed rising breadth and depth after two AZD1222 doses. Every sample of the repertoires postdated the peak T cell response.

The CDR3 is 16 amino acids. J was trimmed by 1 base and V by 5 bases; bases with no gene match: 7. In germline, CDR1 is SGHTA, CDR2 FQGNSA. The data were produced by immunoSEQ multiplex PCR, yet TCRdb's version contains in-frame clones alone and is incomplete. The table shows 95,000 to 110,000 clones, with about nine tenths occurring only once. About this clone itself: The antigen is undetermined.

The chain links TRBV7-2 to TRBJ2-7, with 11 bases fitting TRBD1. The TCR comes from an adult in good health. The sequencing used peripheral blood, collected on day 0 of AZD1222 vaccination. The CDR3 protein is CASSTGQGALSYEQYF. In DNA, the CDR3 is TGTGCCAGCAGCACCGGACAGGGGGCGCTTTCCTACGAGCAGTACTTC. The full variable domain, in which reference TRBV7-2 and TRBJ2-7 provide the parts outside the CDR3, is GAGVSQSPSNKVTEKGKDVELRCDPISGHTALYWYRQSLGQGLEFLIYFQGNSAPDKSGLPSDRFSAERTGGSVSTLTIQRTQQEDSAVYLCASSTGQGALSYEQYFGPGTRLTVT.